This T cell receptor (beta chain) was captured by sequencing in a study of shared clonotypes between healthy human individuals (dated by TCRdb to about 2020). In terms of the full investigation: Three men and two women, aged 18 to 49 years, made up the cohort. For each donor, CD4 naive and CD4 memory were each given three plates, CD8 naive was given two plates, and CD8 memory was given one plate. To estimate repertoire size and how much clonotype sharing occurs between individuals, the study deeply sequenced the blood TCR repertoires of roughly 5 healthy adults. Per donor, leukapheresis produced somewhere between about 0.85 and 10 billion PBMCs. Different laboratories and diverse techniques were used to prepare libraries and sequence TCR repertoires, to increase sequencing depth and limit assay-specific biases.

Concerning this clone: The antigen it binds to is not known. Base qualities are missing; no much larger clone stands one base away.

Donors were healthy HIV-negative adults with no recently reported acute infections or vaccinations. Only Caucasian adults living in Nashville, Tennessee, USA were represented among the donors. CD4+ T cells were enriched by magnetic negative selection; naive cells were then positively selected on CD45RA, and the negative fraction formed the memory subset. Blood was obtained by leukapheresis, after which PBMCs were separated by Ficoll-Histopaque density gradient centrifugation and cryopreserved in liquid nitrogen vapor phase. Analytical flow cytometry was used to check the purity and quantity of each magnetically sorted T cell population. From each sorted fraction, genomic DNA was isolated and quantified by UV absorbance on a Nanodrop 2000c. Using the deep immunoSEQ assay, TCR CDR3 regions were amplified from genomic DNA by multiplex PCR. Extracted genomic DNA from each cell subset was distributed evenly across all wells of several immunoSEQ 96-well plates, and each plate was treated as a replicate. For sorted subsets, about 0.2 ug genomic DNA, equal to about 30,000 T cell genomes, was loaded into each replicate PCR. Purified libraries were quantified with a Qubit 3.0 fluorometer, sized on a Bioanalyzer 2100, and re-quantified with the KAPA Library Quantification kit. Every immunoSEQ 96-well plate was sequenced on a separate single-read 150-cycle Illumina NextSeq 550 flow cell. Concerning the study's data processing: Because only junctional sequences without quality scores were contained in the immunoSEQ output, filtering matching that applied to full-length reads could not be performed. To assign V/J genes and CDR3, sequences were annotated against IMGT germline references using PyIR, a Python wrapper for IgBLAST v1.9. Reads with weak V/J assignments (E-value above 1e-6), missing CDR3, stop codons, out-of-frame junctions, or ambiguous translated residues were removed. A V3J clonotype was defined by an identical inferred V gene, J gene, and CDR3 amino acid sequence. Percentage overlap between repertoires was computed as shared unique clonotypes divided by the size of the smaller repertoire. Repertoire richness was assessed with RTK rarefaction, the Chao1 estimator, and Recon v2.1 estimates of unobserved clonotypes. Generation probabilities for all TCRbeta clonotypes obtained by the gDNA method from four donors were computed using OLGA. Held by TCRdb, this immuneACCESS table contains in-frame sequences only and omits some clones. Under half of the omission traces to an unresolved V gene where checked; the cause of the rest is unknown. V, J and clone size reflect that table, while D and trimming were determined from the DNA. The table for this sample lists about 2.4 million clones; approximately 93% of them were counted only once. 0.36% of the sample is held by the ten biggest clonotypes.

The full study reports these points: Because the study included a small number of donors, the genetic and exposure-history diversity represented was limited. Rarefaction of sorted-subset datasets indicated incomplete sequencing despite the large sequencing depth. Only blood was sampled, and tissue TCR repertoires likely differ from those in blood. Clonotypes shared by all four sorted-subset donors showed higher generation probabilities than non-shared clonotypes. Pairwise subsampling indicated that sequencing depth was expected to affect the degree of clonotype sharing among donors. Naive subsets generally had larger estimated clonotype richness than memory subsets did. About 5% of naive CD4, around 4% of naive CD8, around 2.3% of memory CD4, and over 0.35% of memory CD8 clonotypes were shared across a few donors.

Per the germline V gene (reference sequence), MNHEY is the CDR1 and SMNVEV is the CDR2. V lost 5 bases and J lost 3 bases; the stretch between them is 17 bases long. From the cysteine through the phenylalanine, the CDR3 covers 15 amino acids. CDR3 DNA is the only sequence kept; it has 45 bases, read in frame from the first base. The sequence derives from a man aged 18 to 29 in good health. Some clones in this sample may be carry-over from other donors' samples. Sample: naive CD4+ T cells from PBMCs. What this sample's cell subset or site label stands for: CD45RA+ positively selected. The V and J genes are TRBV27 and TRBJ2-7; TRBD1 might be the D gene, on 6 matching bases. The CDR3 in this case is CASSPLDRDNYEQYF. The nucleotide sequence is TGTGCCAGCAGTCCATTGGACAGAGATAACTACGAGCAGTACTTC.